The rows below give T cell receptor beta chains drawn from one sample of a study of T cells after yellow fever vaccination. TCRdb recomputed calls from the 5' RACE reads with MiXCR, one row per CDR3 protein. This repertoire shows more than 65,000 distinct CDR3 sequences, about an eighth found once; its top ten account for about 26%. This sample comprised CD8+ T cells not binding an NS4B(214-222) dextramer, sorted from PBMCs, obtained more than 20 days after the first yellow fever vaccination. These receptor sequences come from a man aged 18-30 years who received the YFV17D yellow fever vaccine. The CDR3 runs from the conserved cysteine through the conserved F or W. D genes are given only for firm matches. Clone size is given for some rows only: seen once, a few or many times, or a class if the clone is expanded.

clone_size: .; v_call: TRBV7-9; j_call: TRBJ2-5; cdr3_length: 18; d_call: TRBD2; cdr3_nt: TGTGCCAGCAGCTCTACTCGGACTAGCGGGGGCCATCAAGAGACCCAGTACTTC; cdr3_aa: CASSSTRTSGGHQETQYF
clone_size: few; v_call: TRBV20-1; j_call: TRBJ2-6; cdr3_length: 14; d_call: .; cdr3_nt: TGCAGTGCGCAGGGATTGGTTGGGGCCAACGTCCTGACTTTC; cdr3_aa: CSAQGLVGANVLTF
clone_size: few; v_call: TRBV29-1; j_call: TRBJ1-2; cdr3_length: 13; d_call: TRBD1; cdr3_nt: TGCAGCGCAGGGGGCCTGATCTCCTATGGCTACACCTTC; cdr3_aa: CSAGGLISYGYTF
clone_size: .; v_call: TRBV12-3/TRBV12-4; j_call: TRBJ2-1; cdr3_length: 13; d_call: .; cdr3_nt: TGTGCCAGCAGTTCGCCGTCAGAGAGGGAGCAGTTCTTC; cdr3_aa: CASSSPSEREQFF
clone_size: .; v_call: TRBV11-2; j_call: TRBJ2-3; cdr3_length: 16; d_call: TRBD2; cdr3_nt: TGTGCCAGCAGCTTCCCCTTGCGGGGGTGGTCAGATACGCAGTATTTT; cdr3_aa: CASSFPLRGWSDTQYF
clone_size: once; v_call: TRBV20-1; j_call: TRBJ2-7; cdr3_length: 13; d_call: TRBD2; cdr3_nt: TGCAGTGCTAGAAGCGGGGCCTCCTACGAGCAGTACTTC; cdr3_aa: CSARSGASYEQYF
clone_size: few; v_call: TRBV7-2; j_call: TRBJ2-1; cdr3_length: 11; d_call: .; cdr3_nt: TGTGCCAGCAGCTTAAGTCCGGAGCAGTTCTTC; cdr3_aa: CASSLSPEQFF
clone_size: .; v_call: TRBV4-1; j_call: TRBJ2-5; cdr3_length: 15; d_call: .; cdr3_nt: TGCGCCAGCAGCCCGGCGGTAGGGGTTCAAGAGACCCAGTACTTC; cdr3_aa: CASSPAVGVQETQYF
clone_size: .; v_call: TRBV11-1; j_call: TRBJ2-7; cdr3_length: 15; d_call: .; cdr3_nt: TGTGCCAGCAGCCCTCGAGGCGGACGGTTGTACGAGCAGTACTTC; cdr3_aa: CASSPRGGRLYEQYF
clone_size: .; v_call: TRBV9; j_call: TRBJ2-5; cdr3_length: 16; d_call: TRBD2; cdr3_nt: TGTGCCAGCAGCGTCGGGGGGACTAGCGATATAGAGACCCAGTACTTC; cdr3_aa: CASSVGGTSDIETQYF
clone_size: few; v_call: TRBV7-3; j_call: TRBJ1-2; cdr3_length: 15; d_call: .; cdr3_nt: TGTGCCAGCAGCCTTGTTGGTGGGGCAGGGTATGGCTACACCTTC; cdr3_aa: CASSLVGGAGYGYTF
clone_size: many; v_call: TRBV6-5; j_call: TRBJ2-3; cdr3_length: 17; d_call: TRBD2; cdr3_nt: TGTGCCAGCAGAGGTTGGGGAGCGGGAGGCCGCACAGATACGCAGTATTTT; cdr3_aa: CASRGWGAGGRTDTQYF
clone_size: .; v_call: TRBV27; j_call: TRBJ1-5; cdr3_length: 13; d_call: TRBD1; cdr3_nt: TGTGCCAGCGGACAGGGGGCGAGTCGGCCCCAGCATTTT; cdr3_aa: CASGQGASRPQHF
clone_size: .; v_call: TRBV6-1; j_call: TRBJ2-3; cdr3_length: 16; d_call: .; cdr3_nt: TGTGCCAGCACATTCGGACAGCTAATTCTCACAGATACGCAGTATTTT; cdr3_aa: CASTFGQLILTDTQYF
clone_size: few; v_call: TRBV3-1; j_call: TRBJ2-3; cdr3_length: 14; d_call: .; cdr3_nt: TGTGCCAGCAGCCCTACAAGGGCGGCAGATACGCAGTATTTT; cdr3_aa: CASSPTRAADTQYF
clone_size: .; v_call: TRBV6-5; j_call: TRBJ1-2; cdr3_length: 15; d_call: .; cdr3_nt: TGTGCCAGCAGTTACTCGATTCGGATGGGTGATGGCTACACCTTC; cdr3_aa: CASSYSIRMGDGYTF
clone_size: few; v_call: TRBV11-1; j_call: TRBJ2-4; cdr3_length: 13; d_call: .; cdr3_nt: TGTGCCAGCAGCTCCCGGGAGTACAACATTCAGTACTTC; cdr3_aa: CASSSREYNIQYF
clone_size: .; v_call: TRBV12-3/TRBV12-4; j_call: TRBJ2-2; cdr3_length: 16; d_call: .; cdr3_nt: TGTGCCAGCAGTTTAGCTGGGGCCGGGTATGACGGGGAGCTGTTTTTT; cdr3_aa: CASSLAGAGYDGELFF
clone_size: .; v_call: TRBV12-3/TRBV12-4; j_call: TRBJ1-4; cdr3_length: 14; d_call: .; cdr3_nt: TGTGCCAGCAGCCCAGGTGGGACTAATGAAAAACTGTTTTTT; cdr3_aa: CASSPGGTNEKLFF
clone_size: .; v_call: TRBV5-1; j_call: TRBJ2-7; cdr3_length: 16; d_call: TRBD2; cdr3_nt: TGCGCCAGCAGCTATGATCTAGCGGGGGCCGCACACGAGCAGTACTTC; cdr3_aa: CASSYDLAGAAHEQYF
clone_size: few; v_call: TRBV6-5; j_call: TRBJ2-1; cdr3_length: 15; d_call: .; cdr3_nt: TGTGCCAGCAGTTACTCGAACAGTCCCTACAATGAGCAGTTCTTC; cdr3_aa: CASSYSNSPYNEQFF
clone_size: few; v_call: TRBV10-2; j_call: TRBJ2-7; cdr3_length: 15; d_call: .; cdr3_nt: TGCGCCAGCGAATCACTCCCGACGGGGACCTACGAGCAGTACTTC; cdr3_aa: CASESLPTGTYEQYF
clone_size: .; v_call: TRBV29-1; j_call: TRBJ2-1; cdr3_length: 13; d_call: .; cdr3_nt: TGCAGCGTTGAAAGGCGGGGGCCCAATGAGCAGTTCTTC; cdr3_aa: CSVERRGPNEQFF
clone_size: .; v_call: TRBV3-1; j_call: TRBJ1-6; cdr3_length: 15; d_call: .; cdr3_nt: TGTGCCAGCAGCCAAGATTCAGGGGAGGATGCACCCCTCCACTTT; cdr3_aa: CASSQDSGEDAPLHF
clone_size: few; v_call: TRBV3-1; j_call: TRBJ2-7; cdr3_length: 12; d_call: .; cdr3_nt: TGTGCCAGCAGCCAAGGGGTTAAGGAGCAGTACTTC; cdr3_aa: CASSQGVKEQYF
clone_size: few; v_call: TRBV5-6; j_call: TRBJ2-6; cdr3_length: 15; d_call: .; cdr3_nt: TGTGCCAGCAGCCCGAGGGGGTATGGGGCCAACGTCCTGACTTTC; cdr3_aa: CASSPRGYGANVLTF
clone_size: .; v_call: TRBV19; j_call: TRBJ2-2; cdr3_length: 16; d_call: TRBD1; cdr3_nt: TGTGCCAGTAGTATACCCGGGACAGGGTACACCGGGGAGCTGTTTTTT; cdr3_aa: CASSIPGTGYTGELFF
clone_size: .; v_call: TRBV11-2; j_call: TRBJ2-2; cdr3_length: 14; d_call: .; cdr3_nt: TGTGCCAGCCGCGGGACTCCCAACACCGGGGAGCTGTTTTTT; cdr3_aa: CASRGTPNTGELFF
clone_size: few; v_call: TRBV29-1; j_call: TRBJ1-2; cdr3_length: 14; d_call: TRBD1; cdr3_nt: TGCAGCGTTGAAGATAGGGACAGGGGGGATGGCTACACCTTC; cdr3_aa: CSVEDRDRGDGYTF
clone_size: .; v_call: TRBV12-3/TRBV12-4; j_call: TRBJ1-2; cdr3_length: 13; d_call: .; cdr3_nt: TGTGCCAGCGGCGGGGAGGGTAACTATGGCTACACCTTC; cdr3_aa: CASGGEGNYGYTF
clone_size: .; v_call: TRBV4-1; j_call: TRBJ2-3; cdr3_length: 16; d_call: .; cdr3_nt: TGCGCCAGCAGCCTACGCGGGGGCGGAGGTACAGATACGCAGTATTTT; cdr3_aa: CASSLRGGGGTDTQYF
clone_size: few; v_call: TRBV11-2; j_call: TRBJ2-3; cdr3_length: 18; d_call: .; cdr3_nt: TGTGCCAGCAGCTTTGTACAGGGAGAGGTTTGGGATCCAGATACGCAGTATTTT; cdr3_aa: CASSFVQGEVWDPDTQYF
clone_size: .; v_call: TRBV7-9; j_call: TRBJ2-1; cdr3_length: 14; d_call: TRBD2; cdr3_nt: TGTGCCAGCAGCAATCGGGGGGCCTACAATGAGCAGTTCTTC; cdr3_aa: CASSNRGAYNEQFF
clone_size: once; v_call: TRBV4-1; j_call: TRBJ1-2; cdr3_length: 15; d_call: .; cdr3_nt: TGCGCCAGCAGCCAAGATACGTCAGAAAACTATGGCTACACCTTC; cdr3_aa: CASSQDTSENYGYTF
clone_size: few; v_call: TRBV12-3/TRBV12-4; j_call: TRBJ2-5; cdr3_length: 11; d_call: .; cdr3_nt: TGTGCCAGCAGTTCCTCCGAGGCCCAGTACTTC; cdr3_aa: CASSSSEAQYF
clone_size: few; v_call: TRBV6-1; j_call: TRBJ1-1; cdr3_length: 13; d_call: .; cdr3_nt: TGTGCCAGCAGCCACAGGGCCCACACTGAAGCTTTCTTT; cdr3_aa: CASSHRAHTEAFF
clone_size: many; v_call: TRBV25-1; j_call: TRBJ2-2; cdr3_length: 14; d_call: TRBD1; cdr3_nt: TGTGCCAGCAGTGACAGGGGGCACACCGGGGAGCTGTTTTTT; cdr3_aa: CASSDRGHTGELFF
clone_size: few; v_call: TRBV19; j_call: TRBJ2-7; cdr3_length: 13; d_call: .; cdr3_nt: TGTGCCAGTAGTATGGGGAGAGGAGGGGTCGAGTACTTC; cdr3_aa: CASSMGRGGVEYF
clone_size: few; v_call: TRBV25-1; j_call: TRBJ1-2; cdr3_length: 15; d_call: TRBD1; cdr3_nt: TGTGCCAGCAGTGTTTCGGGACAGGGTCTCGATGGCTACACCTTC; cdr3_aa: CASSVSGQGLDGYTF
clone_size: .; v_call: TRBV11-2; j_call: TRBJ2-1; cdr3_length: 16; d_call: TRBD1; cdr3_nt: TGTGCCAGCACTTCCAATGGGGGACAGGTCTACAATGAGCAGTTCTTC; cdr3_aa: CASTSNGGQVYNEQFF
clone_size: few; v_call: TRBV4-3; j_call: TRBJ2-2; cdr3_length: 17; d_call: TRBD1; cdr3_nt: TGCGCCAGCAGCCGACTCACCGGGACAGGGGGACCCGGGGAGCTGTTTTTT; cdr3_aa: CASSRLTGTGGPGELFF
clone_size: few; v_call: TRBV7-9; j_call: TRBJ1-2; cdr3_length: 14; d_call: TRBD1; cdr3_nt: TGTGCCAGCAGCTTAGCGGGACAGCCGAGAGGCTACACCTTC; cdr3_aa: CASSLAGQPRGYTF
clone_size: many; v_call: TRBV7-6; j_call: TRBJ1-5; cdr3_length: 14; d_call: TRBD1; cdr3_nt: TGTGCCAGCAGTCCGGACAGGGAAAATCAGCCCCAGCATTTT; cdr3_aa: CASSPDRENQPQHF
clone_size: .; v_call: TRBV29-1; j_call: TRBJ1-4; cdr3_length: 16; d_call: .; cdr3_nt: TGCAGCGTTGAGGGGTCCGAAGGACGAGCTAATGAAAAACTGTTTTTT; cdr3_aa: CSVEGSEGRANEKLFF
clone_size: few; v_call: TRBV19; j_call: TRBJ2-5; cdr3_length: 14; d_call: .; cdr3_nt: TGTGCCAGTAGCCCGTGGGAGGGGGCGAAGACCCAGTACTTC; cdr3_aa: CASSPWEGAKTQYF
clone_size: few; v_call: TRBV4-3; j_call: TRBJ2-4; cdr3_length: 12; d_call: .; cdr3_nt: TGCGCCAGCATGGGTTCCAAAAACATTCAGTACTTC; cdr3_aa: CASMGSKNIQYF
clone_size: few; v_call: TRBV3-1; j_call: TRBJ2-2; cdr3_length: 19; d_call: TRBD1; cdr3_nt: TGTGCCAGCAGCCAAGTGACGAGCAGGACAGGGGCGTACACCGGGGAGCTGTTTTTT; cdr3_aa: CASSQVTSRTGAYTGELFF
clone_size: few; v_call: TRBV6-2/TRBV6-3; j_call: TRBJ2-1; cdr3_length: 16; d_call: .; cdr3_nt: TGTGCCAGCAGTTACTCGCGGGATAGCTCCTACAATGAGCAGTTCTTC; cdr3_aa: CASSYSRDSSYNEQFF
clone_size: .; v_call: TRBV3-1; j_call: TRBJ2-5; cdr3_length: 16; d_call: TRBD2; cdr3_nt: TGTGCCAGCAGCCAAGAAACAGCGGGGGGGGATGAGACCCAGTACTTC; cdr3_aa: CASSQETAGGDETQYF
clone_size: few; v_call: TRBV4-3; j_call: TRBJ1-1; cdr3_length: 15; d_call: .; cdr3_nt: TGCGCCAGCAGCCAAGATCAGTGGGGCACTACTGAAGCTTTCTTT; cdr3_aa: CASSQDQWGTTEAFF
clone_size: .; v_call: TRBV6-2/TRBV6-3; j_call: TRBJ1-1; cdr3_length: 14; d_call: .; cdr3_nt: TGTGCCAGCAGTTTCCCTCCAGGGAACACTGAAGCTTTCTTT; cdr3_aa: CASSFPPGNTEAFF
clone_size: .; v_call: TRBV6-1; j_call: TRBJ2-5; cdr3_length: 13; d_call: .; cdr3_nt: TGTGCCAGCAGATCCACAGGGCCAGAGACCCAGTACTTC; cdr3_aa: CASRSTGPETQYF
clone_size: .; v_call: TRBV27; j_call: TRBJ2-7; cdr3_length: 13; d_call: .; cdr3_nt: TGTGCCAGCAGTTCGAAGAAAGGTGCAGAGCAGTACTTC; cdr3_aa: CASSSKKGAEQYF
clone_size: few; v_call: TRBV7-7; j_call: TRBJ2-1; cdr3_length: 14; d_call: TRBD1; cdr3_nt: TGTGCCAGCAGCGATCGACCAGGGGGCAATGAGCAGTTCTTC; cdr3_aa: CASSDRPGGNEQFF
clone_size: .; v_call: TRBV11-2; j_call: TRBJ2-5; cdr3_length: 14; d_call: TRBD1; cdr3_nt: TGTGCCAGCAGCTCGAAACAGGGGGGAGAGACCCAGTACTTC; cdr3_aa: CASSSKQGGETQYF